One and the same sample provided the 15 T cell receptor beta chains below, sequenced in a study of PD-1 blockade in classical Hodgkin lymphoma. TCRdb keeps only in-frame clones here, not all; method: immunoSEQ multiplex PCR. This sample has 85,000 to 90,000 clones, with 90% found just once. The time point was: cycle 4 day 1 (C4D1), after 5 to 7 weeks of nivolumab. Relapses following autologous stem cell transplantation were seen in all patients, with brentuximab vedotin exposure varying. The sample consisted of peripheral blood mononuclear cells (PBMCs), taken before the fourth cycle of nivolumab. The receptors were gathered from a human donor with classical Hodgkin lymphoma.

V and J are TRBV27 and TRBJ2-7; the D is unclear. V dropped 2 bases and J dropped 7 bases, with 12 bases sitting between them. CDR1 and CDR2 from the germline V gene are MNHEY and SMNVEV (reference sequence). This CDR3 comprises 13 residues. This CDR3 reads CASSLEAAGEQYF. Written as DNA, the CDR3 is TGTGCCAGCAGTTTAGAAGCCGCCGGGGAGCAGTACTTC.

This clone was seen a single time. This chain connects TRBV9 to TRBJ2-7, with a tentative D call TRBD2 (5 bases). This CDR3 region has 15 residues. CDR1 is SGDLS, CDR2 YYNGEE, per germline. V lost 0 bases to trimming and J lost 3 bases, with 13 bases between them. In DNA form, the CDR3 reads TGTGCCAGCAGCGTAGCCCCCCTTGGAGGCTACGAGCAGTACTTC. It encodes CASSVAPLGGYEQYF. Full variable domain (missing parts from reference TRBV9 and TRBJ2-7): DSGVTQTPKHLITATGQRVTLRCSPRSGDLSVYWYQQSLDQGLQFLIQYYNGEERAKGNILERFSAQQFPDLHSELNLSSLELGDSALYFCASSVAPLGGYEQYFGPGTRLTVT.

This chain links TRBV5-6 with TRBJ2-7; 9 nucleotides match TRBD1. Unmatched junction bases numbered 6, after V lost 0 bases and J lost 2 bases. CDR1 is SGHDT, CDR2 YYEEEE, per germline. The CDR3 is 16 residues long. The CDR3: CASSLGPGQGPYEQYF. The CDR3 DNA is TGTGCCAGCAGCTTGGGACCGGGACAGGGACCCTACGAGCAGTACTTC.

The genes are TRBV6-9 and TRBJ2-4, with D possibly being TRBD1 (6 bases). In germline, CDR1 is MNHGY, CDR2 SVAAGI. V gave up 3 bases and J gave up 7 bases, with 16 bases separating them. The length of the CDR3 is 15 residues. The CDR3, as DNA: TGTGCCAGCAGTTACATTTCCGGGACATCGAACATTCAGTACTTC. Encoded protein: CASSYISGTSNIQYF.

This chain links TRBV7-8 with TRBJ2-1; TRBD1 might be the D (6 bases). V dropped 4 bases and J dropped 8 bases, with 18 bases sitting between them. The CDR3 extends over 15 amino acids. Germline V gene lookup returns CDR1 SGHVS and CDR2 FQNEAQ. The CDR3 loop reads CASSSRDTWADEQFF. Written as DNA, the CDR3 is TGTGCCAGCAGCTCCCGGGACACTTGGGCCGATGAGCAGTTCTTC.

The gene calls are TRBV29-1 and TRBJ2-3, with 16 bases aligning to TRBD2. The V gene end was trimmed by 3 bases and the J gene end by 6 bases; junction bases not matched to a gene: 3. The CDR3 loop spans 15 amino acids. CDR1 and CDR2 from the germline V gene are SQVTM and ANQGSEA. The CDR3: CSVDLGLAGGDTQYF. As DNA, the CDR3 is TGCAGCGTTGATTTGGGACTAGCGGGAGGGGATACGCAGTATTTT.

This chain connects TRBV5-1 to TRBJ1-2; the D gene is possibly TRBD1 (6 bases). CDR3 size: 15 residues. V lost 2 bases and J lost 6, with 17 bases in between. Germline assignment: CDR1 SGHRS and CDR2 YFSETQ. The DNA of the CDR3 is TGCGCCAGCAGCTTAGGACAGATTGATGGGGATGGCTACACCTTC. This sequence encodes CASSLGQIDGDGYTF.

The gene calls are TRBV6-5 and TRBJ1-1; no definite D call. The CDR3 has 13 residues. Germline loops: CDR1 MNHEY, CDR2 SVGAGI. V lost 0 bases to trimming and J lost 3 bases, with 5 bases between them. CDR3 amino acids: CASSYSDYTEAFF. For the CDR3, the DNA is TGTGCCAGCAGTTACTCGGATTACACTGAAGCTTTCTTT.

The chain recombines TRBV5-1 with TRBJ2-1; D is perhaps TRBD1 or TRBD2 (5 bases each). Trimming removed 4 bases at V and 4 bases at J, with 12 bases between. Germline V gene data show CDR1 as SGHRS and CDR2 as YFSETQ. This CDR3 has 14 amino acids. CDR3 in DNA: TGCGCCAGCAGCGGGCCCGGGACGTACAATGAGCAGTTCTTC. This translates into CASSGPGTYNEQFF.

This chain uses TRBV19 with TRBJ2-2; D tentatively fits TRBD1 or TRBD2 (6 bases each). The CDR3 is 15 residues long. Germline V gives CDR1 LNHDA, CDR2 SQIVND (reference sequence). V gave up 10 bases and J gave up 4 bases, with 19 bases separating them. The CDR3 DNA follows: TGTGCCACCCTGAGGGGGACTCGGTCCACCGGGGAGCTGTTTTTT. This translates into CATLRGTRSTGELFF.

The gene calls are TRBV16 and TRBJ1-4; possibly TRBD1 for D (5 bases). This CDR3 has 16 residues. V shed 0 bases and J shed 7 bases, with 15 bases lying between them. Germline lookup yields CDR1 KGHSY and CDR2 FQNENV. The CDR3 bases are TGTGCCAGCAGCCAATCTGAGGGGCAAGTTGGTGAAAAACTGTTTTTT. It yields the protein CASSQSEGQVGEKLFF.

This chain uses TRBV6-5 with TRBJ2-7; D is undetermined. Germline values: CDR1 MNHEY, CDR2 SVGAGI. This CDR3 is built from 14 residues. V gave up 0 bases and J gave up 1 base, with 7 bases separating them. As DNA, the CDR3 is TGTGCCAGCAGTTACTCGACTTTATCCTACGAGCAGTACTTC. Translating gives CASSYSTLSYEQYF.

J is TRBJ2-7 and V is TRBV4-1; 9 bases are a match to TRBD1. Germline trimming cut 0 bases from V and 6 bases from J; bases unmatched to any gene: 12. Germline V gene lookup returns CDR1 MGHRA and CDR2 YSYEKL. The CDR3 runs 17 residues. The CDR3 nucleotides are TGCGCCAGCAGCCAAGATCTCTCTGGGACAGGGTCCCCCGAGCAGTACTTC. Its translation: CASSQDLSGTGSPEQYF.

This clone has only a few counts. CDR3 sequence (DNA): TGTGCCAGCAGTGAAGCGGACAGGGACAATCAGCCCCAGCATTTT. Protein sequence: CASSEADRDNQPQHF. The chain joins TRBV2 to TRBJ1-5; 8 bases are shared with TRBD1. CDR1 and CDR2 from the germline V gene are SNHLY and FYNNEI. V was clipped by 0 bases and J by 3 bases; unmatched bases: 1. This CDR3 has 15 amino acids. The whole variable domain, remainder taken from reference TRBV2 and TRBJ1-5, is EPEVTQTPSHQVTQMGQEVILRCVPISNHLYFYWYRQILGQKVEFLVSFYNNEISEKSEIFDDQFSVERPDGSNFTLKIRSTKLEDSAMYFCASSEADRDNQPQHFGDGTRLSIL.

CDR3 amino acids: CASRATGEVYEQYF. In DNA, the CDR3 is TGTGCCAGCAGGGCGACAGGGGAAGTTTACGAGCAGTACTTC. The V and J genes are TRBV6-5 and TRBJ2-7; 8 bases fit TRBD1. The CDR3 is 14 amino acids. The V segment lost 6 bases and the J segment 4 bases; nucleotides outside the gene matches: 8. CDR1 is MNHEY, CDR2 SVGAGI, per germline.